This T cell receptor (beta chain) originates from a study of CD8+CD57+ T cells in acquired aplastic anemia. Across the whole study: Sorted CD4+ and CD8+ cells yielded about 3 ug of DNA on average.

Patients sequenced had flow cytometry evidence of CD8+CD57+ cell expansion. After removal of 1 base from V and 0 bases from J, the junction contained 2 bases not matched to a gene. The CDR3 sequence is 15 residues long. Germline lookup yields CDR1 DFQATT and CDR2 SNEGSKA (reference sequence). Genomic DNA, the template, was used for profiling of the TCR beta VDJ and CDR3. A single record per CDR3 protein comes from TCRdb applying MiXCR to the reads. This sample has about 120,000 distinct CDR3 sequences, with 58% found just once. Material for sequencing was sorted CD4+, CD8+, or CD8+CD57+ T cells (not recorded which) from PBMCs. This rearrangement joins TRBV20-1 to TRBJ2-3; 9 nucleotides align to TRBD2. This TCR was recovered from a human donor with aplastic anemia. The CDR3 region has the DNA TGCAGTGCTAGAGTAGCGGGGGTTAGCACAGATACGCAGTATTTT. Residues: CSARVAGVSTDTQYF.